What follows describes a single T cell receptor (beta chain). The sample originates from a study of blood T cell repertoires in COVID-19. Study as a whole: Some COVID-19 samples were acute and others convalescent; all came from the United States, Italy and Spain. From T cells, B-cell-depleted T cells, or PBMCs came the material, which was cDNA or gDNA.

J was trimmed by 1 base and V by 10 bases; bases with no gene match: 9. CDR3 length equals 14 residues. The germline gives CDR1 MNHEY, CDR2 SVGAGI. In the study's own analysis: For nucleated cells, counts were estimated from reference gene primer amplification. Using immunoSEQ multiplex PCR, the repertoire was profiled, and TCRdb retains in-frame clones only, with some absent. That table supplies the V and J calls and clone size; D and trimming were determined from the DNA. The sample consists of over 60,000 clones, about 91% of them appearing once. The rearrangement links TRBV6-5 to TRBJ2-5, with 7 bases lining up with TRBD1. This sequence was found in a man aged 80 or over with acute or convalescent COVID-19. Specimen: peripheral blood. CDR3 protein: CATGVGTVQETQYF. The DNA of the CDR3 is TGTGCCACCGGTGTCGGGACAGTCCAAGAGACCCAGTACTTC.